In its sample, the clone carrying this T cell receptor beta chain was seen many times. Its target is unknown. V was trimmed by 4 bases and J by 2 bases, leaving 4 bases between them. Germline V gives CDR1 SEHNR, CDR2 FQNEAQ (reference sequence). The CDR3 is made up of 12 amino acids. This sample was taken from a study of CD8 T cells in ankylosing spondylitis. Study-wide findings and caveats: A TCR beta motif of several highly homologous variants seemed to mark ankylosing spondylitis blood. Clones tied to disease were said to be significantly enriched in matched ankylosing spondylitis synovial fluid. Disease-linked clones proved CD8+ and comparatively uncommon in peripheral blood. Earlier studies detected some motif variants in reactive arthritis synovial fluid and blood.

As the method for making TCR beta libraries, quantitative 5'-RACE with molecular barcodes was used. MiXCR, run by TCRdb on the 5' RACE reads, gives a single entry per CDR3 protein. The sample lists 350,000 to 550,000 distinct CDR3 sequences; approximately 26% were seen once. This sequence originates from a male donor with ankylosing spondylitis. This chain joins TRBV7-9 and TRBJ2-3; no definite D call. Sequences were obtained from blood, either unsorted or a sorted T cell fraction (not recorded which). CDR3 amino acids: CASSSPTDTQYF. The CDR3 nucleotides are TGTGCCAGCAGCTCCCCCACAGATACGCAGTATTTT.